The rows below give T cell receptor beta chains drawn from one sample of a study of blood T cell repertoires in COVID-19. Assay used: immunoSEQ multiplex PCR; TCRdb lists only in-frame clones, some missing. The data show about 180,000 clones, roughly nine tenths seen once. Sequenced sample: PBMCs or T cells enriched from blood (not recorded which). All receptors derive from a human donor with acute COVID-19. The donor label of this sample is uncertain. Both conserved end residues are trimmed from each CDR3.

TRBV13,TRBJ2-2,ASTLSGGAGGELF
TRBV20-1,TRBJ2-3,SASKGGGADTQY
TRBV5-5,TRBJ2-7,ASSWGLDRYHTLT
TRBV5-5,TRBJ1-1,ASSPPGTGILEAF
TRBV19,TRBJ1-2,ATGRGSNYGYT
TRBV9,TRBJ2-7,ASSVRGGNPYEQY
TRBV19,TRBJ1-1,ASRGEPGGRAEAF
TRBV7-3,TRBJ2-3,ASSFKGLAGAATPDTQY
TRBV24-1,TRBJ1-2,ATSDFARNYGYT
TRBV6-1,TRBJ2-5,ASSEFRGGIETQY
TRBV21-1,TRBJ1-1,ASSKKRTGMYTEAF
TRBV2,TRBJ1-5,ASSGRAANQPQH
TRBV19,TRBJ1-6,ASSIDRGANSPLH
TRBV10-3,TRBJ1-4,AISESDSEKLF
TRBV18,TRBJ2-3,ASSPLSQRGADTQY
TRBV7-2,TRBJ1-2,ASRRGQGDGYT
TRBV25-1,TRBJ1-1,ASSATKRWDRKNTEAF
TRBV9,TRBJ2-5,ASSVKDRGWETQY
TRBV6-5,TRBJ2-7,ASSPGAYEQY
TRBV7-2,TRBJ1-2,ASSTVGANYGYT
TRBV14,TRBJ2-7,ASSPFGGHEQY
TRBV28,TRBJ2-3,ASSPLSSAGSTDTQY
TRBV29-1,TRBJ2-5,SVDLAGGRTQY
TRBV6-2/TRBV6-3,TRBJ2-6,ASSSDRAGANVLT
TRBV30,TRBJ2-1,AGPKGVAGDNEQF
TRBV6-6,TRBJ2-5,AAQRGLQETQY
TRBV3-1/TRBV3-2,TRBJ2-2,ASTYSSARDPGELF
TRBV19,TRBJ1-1,ASTAVTGLLVNTEAF
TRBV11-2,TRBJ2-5,ASSFRDRDQETQY
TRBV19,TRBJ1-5,ASSTPFNQPQH
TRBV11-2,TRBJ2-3,ASSSSVGATDTQY
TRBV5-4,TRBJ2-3,ASSWSGGRTDTQY
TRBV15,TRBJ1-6,ATSNRGESPLH
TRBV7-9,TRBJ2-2,ASSSIRGLDGSTGELF
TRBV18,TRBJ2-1,ASSTPRGGYNEQF
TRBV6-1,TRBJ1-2,ASSEGNRQST